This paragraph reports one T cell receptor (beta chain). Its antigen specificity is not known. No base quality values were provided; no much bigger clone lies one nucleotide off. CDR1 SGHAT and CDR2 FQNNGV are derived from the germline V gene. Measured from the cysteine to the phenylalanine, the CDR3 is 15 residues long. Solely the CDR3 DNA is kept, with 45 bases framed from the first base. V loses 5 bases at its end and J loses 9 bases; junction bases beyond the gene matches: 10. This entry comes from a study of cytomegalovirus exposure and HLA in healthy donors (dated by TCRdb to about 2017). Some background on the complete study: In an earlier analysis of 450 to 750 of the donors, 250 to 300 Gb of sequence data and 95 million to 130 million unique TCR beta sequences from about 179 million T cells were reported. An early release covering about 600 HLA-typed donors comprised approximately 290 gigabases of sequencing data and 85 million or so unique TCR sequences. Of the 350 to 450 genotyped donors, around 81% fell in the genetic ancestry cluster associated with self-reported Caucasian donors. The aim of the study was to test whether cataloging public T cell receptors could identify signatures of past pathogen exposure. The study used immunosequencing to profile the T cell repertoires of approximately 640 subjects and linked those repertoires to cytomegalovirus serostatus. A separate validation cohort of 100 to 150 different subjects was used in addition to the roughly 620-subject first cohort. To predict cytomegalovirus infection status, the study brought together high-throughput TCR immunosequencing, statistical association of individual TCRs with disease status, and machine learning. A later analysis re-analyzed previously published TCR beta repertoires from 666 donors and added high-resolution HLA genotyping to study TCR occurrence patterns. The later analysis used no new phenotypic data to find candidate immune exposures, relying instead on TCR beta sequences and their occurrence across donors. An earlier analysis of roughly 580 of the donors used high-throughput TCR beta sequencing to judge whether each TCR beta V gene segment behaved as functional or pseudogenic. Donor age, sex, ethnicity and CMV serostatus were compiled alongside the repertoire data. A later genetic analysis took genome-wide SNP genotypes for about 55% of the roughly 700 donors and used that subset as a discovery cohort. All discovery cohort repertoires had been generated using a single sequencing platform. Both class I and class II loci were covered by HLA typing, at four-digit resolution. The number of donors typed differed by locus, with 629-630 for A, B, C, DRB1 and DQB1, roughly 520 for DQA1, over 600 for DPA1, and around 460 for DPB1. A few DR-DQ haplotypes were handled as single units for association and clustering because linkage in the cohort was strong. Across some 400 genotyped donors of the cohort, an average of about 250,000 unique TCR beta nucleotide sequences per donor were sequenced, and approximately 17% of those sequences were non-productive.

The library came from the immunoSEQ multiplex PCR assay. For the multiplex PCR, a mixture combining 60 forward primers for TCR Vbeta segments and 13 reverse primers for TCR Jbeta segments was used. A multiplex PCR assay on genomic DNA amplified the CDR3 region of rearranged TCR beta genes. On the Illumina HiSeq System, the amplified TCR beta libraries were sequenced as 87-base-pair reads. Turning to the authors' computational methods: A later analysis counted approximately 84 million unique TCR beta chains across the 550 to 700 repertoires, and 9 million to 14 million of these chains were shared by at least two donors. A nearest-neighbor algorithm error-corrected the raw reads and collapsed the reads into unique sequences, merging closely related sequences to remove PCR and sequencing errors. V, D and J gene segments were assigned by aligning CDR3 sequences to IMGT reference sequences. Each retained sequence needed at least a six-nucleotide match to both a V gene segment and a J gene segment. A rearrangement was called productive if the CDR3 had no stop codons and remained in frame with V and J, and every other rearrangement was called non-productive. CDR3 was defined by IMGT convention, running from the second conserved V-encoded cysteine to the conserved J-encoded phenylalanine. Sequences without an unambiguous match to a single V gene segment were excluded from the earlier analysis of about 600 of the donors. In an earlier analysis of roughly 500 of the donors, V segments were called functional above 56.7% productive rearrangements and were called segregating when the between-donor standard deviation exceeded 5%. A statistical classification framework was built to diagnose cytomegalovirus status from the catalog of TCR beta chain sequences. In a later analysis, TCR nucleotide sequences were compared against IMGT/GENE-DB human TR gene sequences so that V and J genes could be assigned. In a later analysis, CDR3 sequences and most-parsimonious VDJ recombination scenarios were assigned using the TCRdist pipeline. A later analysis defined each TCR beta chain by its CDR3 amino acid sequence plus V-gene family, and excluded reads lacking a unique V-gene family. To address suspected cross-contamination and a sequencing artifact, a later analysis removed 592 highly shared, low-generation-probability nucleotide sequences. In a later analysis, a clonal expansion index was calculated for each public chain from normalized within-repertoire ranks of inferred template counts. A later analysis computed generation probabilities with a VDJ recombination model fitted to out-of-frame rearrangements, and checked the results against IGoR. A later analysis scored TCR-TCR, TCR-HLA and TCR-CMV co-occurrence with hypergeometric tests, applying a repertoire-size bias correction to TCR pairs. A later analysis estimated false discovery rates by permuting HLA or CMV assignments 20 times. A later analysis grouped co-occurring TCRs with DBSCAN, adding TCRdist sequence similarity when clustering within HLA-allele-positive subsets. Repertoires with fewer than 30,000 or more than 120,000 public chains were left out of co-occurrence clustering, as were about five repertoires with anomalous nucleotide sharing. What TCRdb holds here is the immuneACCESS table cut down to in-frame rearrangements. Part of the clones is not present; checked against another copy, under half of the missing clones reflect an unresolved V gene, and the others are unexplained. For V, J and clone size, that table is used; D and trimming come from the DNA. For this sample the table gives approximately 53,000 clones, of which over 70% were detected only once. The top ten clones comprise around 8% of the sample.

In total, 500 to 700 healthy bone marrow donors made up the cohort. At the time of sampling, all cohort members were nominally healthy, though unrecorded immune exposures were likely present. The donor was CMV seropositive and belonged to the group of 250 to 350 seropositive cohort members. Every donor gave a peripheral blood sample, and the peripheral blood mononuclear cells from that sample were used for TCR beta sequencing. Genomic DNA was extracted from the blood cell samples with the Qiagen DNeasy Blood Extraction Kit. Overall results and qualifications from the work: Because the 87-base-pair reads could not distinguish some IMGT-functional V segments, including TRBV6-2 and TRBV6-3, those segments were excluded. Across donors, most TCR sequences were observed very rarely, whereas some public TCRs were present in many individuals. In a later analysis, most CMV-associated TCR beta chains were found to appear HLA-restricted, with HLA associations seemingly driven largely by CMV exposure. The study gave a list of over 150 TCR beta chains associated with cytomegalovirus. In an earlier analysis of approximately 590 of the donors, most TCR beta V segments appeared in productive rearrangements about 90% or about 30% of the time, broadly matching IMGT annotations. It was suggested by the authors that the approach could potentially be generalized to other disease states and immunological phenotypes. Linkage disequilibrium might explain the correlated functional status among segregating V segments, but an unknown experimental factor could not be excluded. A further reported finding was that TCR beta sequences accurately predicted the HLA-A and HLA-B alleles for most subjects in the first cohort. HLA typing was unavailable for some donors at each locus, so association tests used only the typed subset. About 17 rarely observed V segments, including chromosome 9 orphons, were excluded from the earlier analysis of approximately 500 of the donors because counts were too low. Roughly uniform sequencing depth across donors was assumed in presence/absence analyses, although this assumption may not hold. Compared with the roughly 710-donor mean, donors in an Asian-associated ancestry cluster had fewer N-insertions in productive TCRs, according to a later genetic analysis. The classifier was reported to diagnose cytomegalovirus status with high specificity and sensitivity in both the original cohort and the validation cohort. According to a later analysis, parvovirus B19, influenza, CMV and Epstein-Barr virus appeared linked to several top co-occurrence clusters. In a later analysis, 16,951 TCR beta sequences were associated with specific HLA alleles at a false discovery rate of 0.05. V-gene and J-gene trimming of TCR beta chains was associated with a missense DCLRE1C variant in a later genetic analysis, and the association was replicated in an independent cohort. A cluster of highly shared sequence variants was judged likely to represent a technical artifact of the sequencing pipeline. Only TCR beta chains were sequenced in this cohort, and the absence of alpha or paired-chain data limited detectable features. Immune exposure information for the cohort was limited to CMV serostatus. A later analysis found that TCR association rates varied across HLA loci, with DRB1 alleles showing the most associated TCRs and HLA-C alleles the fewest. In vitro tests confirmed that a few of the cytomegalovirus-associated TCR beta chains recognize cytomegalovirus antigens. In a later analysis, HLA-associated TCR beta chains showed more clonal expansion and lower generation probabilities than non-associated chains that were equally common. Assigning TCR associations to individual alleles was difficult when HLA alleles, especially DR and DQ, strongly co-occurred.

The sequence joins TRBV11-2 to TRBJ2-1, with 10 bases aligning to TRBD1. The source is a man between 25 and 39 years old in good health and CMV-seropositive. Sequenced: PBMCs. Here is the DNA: TGTGCCAGCAGCATACGGACAGGGGGATACGGTGAGCAGTTCTTC. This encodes CASSIRTGGYGEQFF.